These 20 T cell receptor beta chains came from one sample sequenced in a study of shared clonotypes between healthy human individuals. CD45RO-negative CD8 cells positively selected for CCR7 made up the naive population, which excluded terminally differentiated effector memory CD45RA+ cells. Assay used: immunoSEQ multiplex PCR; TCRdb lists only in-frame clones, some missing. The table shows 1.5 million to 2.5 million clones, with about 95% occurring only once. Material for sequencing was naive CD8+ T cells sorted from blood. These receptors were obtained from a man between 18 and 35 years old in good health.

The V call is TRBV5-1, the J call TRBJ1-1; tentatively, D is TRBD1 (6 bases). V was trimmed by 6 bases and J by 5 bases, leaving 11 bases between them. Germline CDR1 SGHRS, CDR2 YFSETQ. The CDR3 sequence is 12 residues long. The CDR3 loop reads CASMGAETEAFF. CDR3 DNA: TGCGCCAGCATGGGGGCGGAGACTGAAGCTTTCTTT.

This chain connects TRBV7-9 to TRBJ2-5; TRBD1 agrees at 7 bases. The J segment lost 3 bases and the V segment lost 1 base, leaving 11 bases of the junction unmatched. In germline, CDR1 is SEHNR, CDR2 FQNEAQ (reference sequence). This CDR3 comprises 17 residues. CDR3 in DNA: TGTGCCAGCAGCTTAGTATCGACAACAGGGACAGAAGAGACCCAGTACTTC. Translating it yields CASSLVSTTGTEETQYF.

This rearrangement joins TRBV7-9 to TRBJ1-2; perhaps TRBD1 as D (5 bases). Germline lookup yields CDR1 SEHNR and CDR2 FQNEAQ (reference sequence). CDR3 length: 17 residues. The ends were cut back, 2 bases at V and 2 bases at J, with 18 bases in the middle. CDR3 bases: TGTGCCAGCAGCTTACTATCAACAGGTCCCCTCAACTATGGCTACACCTTC. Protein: CASSLLSTGPLNYGYTF.

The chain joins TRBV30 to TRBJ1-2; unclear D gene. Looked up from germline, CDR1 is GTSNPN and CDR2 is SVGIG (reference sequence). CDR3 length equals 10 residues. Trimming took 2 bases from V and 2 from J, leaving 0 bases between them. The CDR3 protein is CAWSNYGYTF. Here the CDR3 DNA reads TGTGCCTGGAGTAACTATGGCTACACCTTC.

The CDR3 coding sequence is TGTGCCAGCAGCTTAAAAGGGGGGACTAATGAAAAACTGTTTTTT. Its translation is CASSLKGGTNEKLFF. The chain is built from TRBV7-9 and TRBJ1-4; D perhaps matches TRBD1 (6 bases). Germline V gene sequence: CDR1 SEHNR, CDR2 FQNEAQ (reference sequence). The CDR3 sequence is 15 residues long. V dropped 2 bases and J dropped 2 bases, with 9 bases sitting between them.

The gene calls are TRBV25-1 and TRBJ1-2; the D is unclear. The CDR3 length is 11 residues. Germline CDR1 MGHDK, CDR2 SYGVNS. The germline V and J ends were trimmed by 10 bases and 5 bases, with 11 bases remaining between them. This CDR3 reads CATSASYGYTF. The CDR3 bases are TGTGCCACCTCAGCTTCGTATGGCTACACCTTC.

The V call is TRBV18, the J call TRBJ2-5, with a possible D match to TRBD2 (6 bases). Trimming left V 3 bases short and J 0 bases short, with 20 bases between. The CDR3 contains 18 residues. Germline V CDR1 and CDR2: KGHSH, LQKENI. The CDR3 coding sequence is TGTGCCAGCTCACCCTGGCGGGACGAGGAAACGAACCAAGAGACCCAGTACTTC. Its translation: CASSPWRDEETNQETQYF.

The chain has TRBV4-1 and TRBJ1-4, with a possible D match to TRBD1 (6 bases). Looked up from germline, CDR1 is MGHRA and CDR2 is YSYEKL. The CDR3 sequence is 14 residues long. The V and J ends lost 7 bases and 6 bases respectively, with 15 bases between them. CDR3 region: CASTLMGAHEKLFF. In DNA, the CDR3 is TGCGCCAGCACCCTCATGGGGGCCCATGAAAAACTGTTTTTT.

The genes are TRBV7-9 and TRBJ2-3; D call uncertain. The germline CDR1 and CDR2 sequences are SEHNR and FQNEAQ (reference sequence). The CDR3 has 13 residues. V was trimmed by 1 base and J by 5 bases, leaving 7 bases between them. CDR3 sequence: CASSLVGIDTQYF. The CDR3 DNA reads TGTGCCAGCAGCTTAGTAGGGATAGATACGCAGTATTTT.

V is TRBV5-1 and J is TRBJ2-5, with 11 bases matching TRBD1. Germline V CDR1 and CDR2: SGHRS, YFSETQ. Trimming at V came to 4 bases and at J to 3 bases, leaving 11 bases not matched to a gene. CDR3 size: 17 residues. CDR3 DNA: TGCGCCAGCAGCCGGTTGCGGACGGGACAGGGGGAAGAGACCCAGTACTTC. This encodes CASSRLRTGQGEETQYF.

The CDR3 loop reads CASSLGPEGYEQYF. The CDR3 DNA reads as TGTGCCAGCAGCTTGGGACCAGAGGGATACGAGCAGTACTTC. This chain connects TRBV5-4 to TRBJ2-5; tentatively, D is TRBD2 (5 bases). The J call may be incorrect, as the DNA end agrees better with TRBJ2-7. The CDR3 consists of 14 residues. Per the germline V gene, CDR1 is SGHNT and CDR2 is YYREEE (reference sequence).

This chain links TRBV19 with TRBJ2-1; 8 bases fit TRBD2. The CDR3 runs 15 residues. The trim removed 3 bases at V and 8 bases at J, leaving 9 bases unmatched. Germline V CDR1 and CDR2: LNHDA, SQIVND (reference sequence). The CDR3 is CASSILPGGLDEQFF. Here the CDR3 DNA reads TGTGCCAGTAGTATTCTTCCGGGGGGGCTCGATGAGCAGTTCTTC.

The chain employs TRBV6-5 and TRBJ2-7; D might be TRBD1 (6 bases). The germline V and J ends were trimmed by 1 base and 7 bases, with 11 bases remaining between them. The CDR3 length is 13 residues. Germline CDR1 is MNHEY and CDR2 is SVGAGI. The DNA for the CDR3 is TGTGCCAGCAGTTACTTTGGGGGCGGGGAGCAGTACTTC. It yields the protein CASSYFGGGEQYF.

Here the CDR3 DNA reads TGCGCCAGCAGCACAACAGGGGGAAACACTGAAGCTTTCTTT. Its protein product is CASSTTGGNTEAFF. J is TRBJ1-1 and V is TRBV5-1; 8 bases are a match to TRBD1. The CDR3 contains 14 residues. Germline CDR1 and CDR2: SGHRS and YFSETQ. V lost 4 bases, J lost 2 bases, and 4 bases stayed unmatched.

The CDR3 loop is CASSRQGIQETQYF. The CDR3 DNA follows: TGTGCCAGCAGTAGACAGGGGATTCAAGAGACCCAGTACTTC. The rearrangement joins TRBV27 to TRBJ2-5, with TRBD1 matching 8 bases. The ends lost 5 bases at V and 2 bases at J; junction bases unmatched: 4. Germline values: CDR1 MNHEY, CDR2 SMNVEV (reference sequence). The CDR3 has 14 amino acids.

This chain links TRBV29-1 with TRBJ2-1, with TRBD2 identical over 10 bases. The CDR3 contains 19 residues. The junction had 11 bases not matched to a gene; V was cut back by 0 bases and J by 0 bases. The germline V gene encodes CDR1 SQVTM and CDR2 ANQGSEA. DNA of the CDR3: TGCAGCGTTGAAGATGGGCTAGCGGGAGATAAGAGCTCCTACAATGAGCAGTTCTTC. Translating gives CSVEDGLAGDKSSYNEQFF.

CDR3 sequence: CASSSGQFVEQYF. The CDR3 DNA sequence: TGTGCCAGCAGCTCCGGACAGTTCGTCGAGCAGTACTTC. The V call is TRBV13, the J call TRBJ2-7; D might be TRBD1 (6 bases). This CDR3 is built from 13 residues. Trimming removed 4 bases from V and 6 bases from J, with 13 bases in between. In germline, CDR1 is PRHDT, CDR2 FYEKMQ (reference sequence).

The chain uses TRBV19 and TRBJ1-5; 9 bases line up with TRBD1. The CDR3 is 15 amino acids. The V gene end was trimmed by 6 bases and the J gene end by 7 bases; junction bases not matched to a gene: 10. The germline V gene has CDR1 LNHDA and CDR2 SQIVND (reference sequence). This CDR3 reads CASSWTGAHRQPQHF. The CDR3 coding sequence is TGTGCCAGTAGCTGGACAGGGGCGCATCGGCAGCCCCAGCATTTT.

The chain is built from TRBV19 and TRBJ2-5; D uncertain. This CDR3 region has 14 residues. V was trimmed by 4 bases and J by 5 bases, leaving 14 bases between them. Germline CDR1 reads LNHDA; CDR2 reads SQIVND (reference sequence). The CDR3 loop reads CASSTRWLSETQYF. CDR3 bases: TGTGCCAGTAGTACTCGGTGGCTTTCGGAGACCCAGTACTTC.

This CDR3 is CASSFRETYEQYF. In nucleotides, the CDR3 is TGTGCCAGCAGCTTCAGGGAAACGTACGAGCAGTACTTC. The chain joins TRBV7-9 to TRBJ2-7; D possibly corresponds to TRBD1 (5 bases). Germline CDR1 is SEHNR and CDR2 is FQNEAQ (reference sequence). Between the trimmed V and J ends, which lost 3 bases and 4 bases, there was a span of 10 bases. The CDR3 spans 13 residues.